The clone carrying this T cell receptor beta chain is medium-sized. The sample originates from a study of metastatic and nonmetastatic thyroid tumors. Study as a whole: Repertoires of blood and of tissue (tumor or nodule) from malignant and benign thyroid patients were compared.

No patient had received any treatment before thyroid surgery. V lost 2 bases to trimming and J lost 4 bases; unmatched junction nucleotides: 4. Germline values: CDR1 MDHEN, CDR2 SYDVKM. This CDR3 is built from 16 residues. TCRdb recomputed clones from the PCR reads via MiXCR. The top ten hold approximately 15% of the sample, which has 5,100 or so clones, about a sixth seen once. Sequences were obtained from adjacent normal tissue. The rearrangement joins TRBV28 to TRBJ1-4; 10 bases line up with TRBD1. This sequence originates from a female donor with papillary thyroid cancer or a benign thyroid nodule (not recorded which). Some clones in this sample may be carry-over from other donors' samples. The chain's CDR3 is CASSLPGQGNNEKLFF. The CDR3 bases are TGTGCCAGCAGTTTACCGGGACAGGGGAATAATGAAAAACTGTTTTTT. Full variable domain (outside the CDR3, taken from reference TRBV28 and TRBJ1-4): DVKVTQSSRYLVKRTGEKVFLECVQDMDHENMFWYRQDPGLGLRLIYFSYDVKMKEKGDIPEGYSVSREKKERFSLILESASTNQTSMYLCASSLPGQGNNEKLFFGSGTQLSVL.